This T cell receptor beta chain originates from a study of T cells in Graves' hyperthyroidism and ophthalmopathy. Amplification of TCR beta CDR3 regions was performed using RNA transcripts as template. The study used the HTBI primer set for a first-round RT-PCR of the TCR CDR3. TCRdb called the multiplex PCR reads again in MiXCR, with one record for every CDR3 protein. In the table there are 500,000 to 750,000 distinct CDR3 sequences, 35% to 55% of which are singletons. The CDR3 runs 15 residues. Deletions cut 5 bases from V and 1 base from J, with 12 bases between. On this clonotype itself: Its antigen is unidentified.

Study-wide results and limits: Ophthalmopathy could be told apart from stable hyperthyroidism with a 13 V-J model.

The chain employs TRBV12-3 or TRBV12-4 and TRBJ2-4, with a weak D call TRBD2 (5 bases). Sequenced input: peripheral blood or thyroid tissue (not recorded which). This sequence originates from a woman aged 18-29 years with Graves' hyperthyroidism. This CDR3 is CASSLLEVAKNIQYF. CDR3 DNA sequence: TGTGCCAGCAGTCTCCTGGAGGTGGCCAAAAACATTCAGTACTTC.